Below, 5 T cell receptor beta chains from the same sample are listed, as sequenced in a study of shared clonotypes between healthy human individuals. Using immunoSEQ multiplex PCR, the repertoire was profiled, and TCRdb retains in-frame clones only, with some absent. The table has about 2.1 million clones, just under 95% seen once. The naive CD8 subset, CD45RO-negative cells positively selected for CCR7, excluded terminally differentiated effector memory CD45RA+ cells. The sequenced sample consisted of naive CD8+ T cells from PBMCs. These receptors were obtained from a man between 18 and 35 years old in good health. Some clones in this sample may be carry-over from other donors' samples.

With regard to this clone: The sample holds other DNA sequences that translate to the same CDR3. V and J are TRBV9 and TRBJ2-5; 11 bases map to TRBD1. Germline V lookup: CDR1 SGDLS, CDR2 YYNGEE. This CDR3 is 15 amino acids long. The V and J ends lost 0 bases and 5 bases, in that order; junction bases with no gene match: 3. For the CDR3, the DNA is TGTGCCAGCAGCGTAGCCGGGACAGGGGGGGAGACCCAGTACTTC. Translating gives CASSVAGTGGETQYF.

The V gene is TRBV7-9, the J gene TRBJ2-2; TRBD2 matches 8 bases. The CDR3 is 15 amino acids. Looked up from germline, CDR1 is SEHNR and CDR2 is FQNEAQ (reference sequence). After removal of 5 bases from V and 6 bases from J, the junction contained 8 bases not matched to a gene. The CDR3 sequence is CASSPGGGLSGELFF. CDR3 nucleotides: TGTGCCAGCAGCCCCGGGGGGGGGCTTTCCGGGGAGCTGTTTTTT.

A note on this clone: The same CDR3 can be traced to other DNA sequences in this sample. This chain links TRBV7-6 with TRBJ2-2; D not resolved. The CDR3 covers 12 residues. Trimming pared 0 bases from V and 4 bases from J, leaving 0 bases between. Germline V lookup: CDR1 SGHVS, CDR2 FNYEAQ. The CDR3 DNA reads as TGTGCCAGCAGCTTAGCCACCGGGGAGCTGTTTTTT. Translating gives CASSLATGELFF.

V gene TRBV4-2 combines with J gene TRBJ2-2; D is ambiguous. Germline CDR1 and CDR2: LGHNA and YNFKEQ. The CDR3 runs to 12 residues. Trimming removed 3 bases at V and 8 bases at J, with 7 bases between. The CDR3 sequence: CASSQEGGELFF. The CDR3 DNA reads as TGTGCCAGCAGCCAGGAAGGAGGGGAGCTGTTTTTT.

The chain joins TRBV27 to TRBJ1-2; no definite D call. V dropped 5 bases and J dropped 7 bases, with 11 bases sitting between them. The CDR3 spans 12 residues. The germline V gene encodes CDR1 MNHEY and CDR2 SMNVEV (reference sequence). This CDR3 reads CASSPREGGYTF. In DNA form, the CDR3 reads TGTGCCAGCAGTCCGCGAGAGGGTGGCTACACCTTC.